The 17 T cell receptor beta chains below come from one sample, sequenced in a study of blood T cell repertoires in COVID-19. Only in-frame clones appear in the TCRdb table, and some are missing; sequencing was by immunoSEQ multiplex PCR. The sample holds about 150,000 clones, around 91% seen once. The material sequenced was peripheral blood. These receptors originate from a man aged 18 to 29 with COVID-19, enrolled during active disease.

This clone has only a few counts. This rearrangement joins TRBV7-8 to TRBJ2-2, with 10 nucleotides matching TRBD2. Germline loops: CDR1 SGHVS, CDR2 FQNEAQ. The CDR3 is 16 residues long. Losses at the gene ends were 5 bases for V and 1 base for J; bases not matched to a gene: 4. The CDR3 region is CASSLRTSGNTGELFF. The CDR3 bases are TGTGCCAGCAGCCTGAGGACTAGCGGGAACACCGGGGAGCTGTTTTTT.

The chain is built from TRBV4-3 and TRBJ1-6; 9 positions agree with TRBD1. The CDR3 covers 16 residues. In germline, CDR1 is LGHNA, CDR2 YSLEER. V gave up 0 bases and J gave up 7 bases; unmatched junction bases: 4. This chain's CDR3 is CASSQEPGQGNSPLHF. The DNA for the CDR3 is TGCGCCAGCAGCCAAGAACCGGGACAGGGCAATTCACCCCTCCACTTT.

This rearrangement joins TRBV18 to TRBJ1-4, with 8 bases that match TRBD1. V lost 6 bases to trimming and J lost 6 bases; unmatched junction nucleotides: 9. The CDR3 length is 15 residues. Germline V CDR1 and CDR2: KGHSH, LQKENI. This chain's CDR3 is CASSRQGQDYEKLFF. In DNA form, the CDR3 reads TGTGCCAGCTCCCGTCAGGGACAGGACTATGAAAAACTGTTTTTT.

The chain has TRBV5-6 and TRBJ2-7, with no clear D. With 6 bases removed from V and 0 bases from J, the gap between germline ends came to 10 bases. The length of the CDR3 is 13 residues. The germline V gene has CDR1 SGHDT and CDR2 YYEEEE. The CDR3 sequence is CASTLLGSYEQYF. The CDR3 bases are TGTGCCAGCACTCTCCTAGGCTCCTACGAGCAGTACTTC. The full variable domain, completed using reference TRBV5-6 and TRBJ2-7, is DAGVTQSPTHLIKTRGQQVTLRCSPKSGHDTVSWYQQALGQGPQFIFQYYEEEERQRGNFPDRFSGHQFPNYSSELNVNALLLGDSALYLCASTLLGSYEQYFGPGTRLTVT.

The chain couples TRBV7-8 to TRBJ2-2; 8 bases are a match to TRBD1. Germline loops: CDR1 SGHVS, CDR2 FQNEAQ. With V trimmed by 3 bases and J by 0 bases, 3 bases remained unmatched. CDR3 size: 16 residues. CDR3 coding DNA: TGTGCCAGCAGCTTGCGGACAGGGCCGAACACCGGGGAGCTGTTTTTT. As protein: CASSLRTGPNTGELFF.

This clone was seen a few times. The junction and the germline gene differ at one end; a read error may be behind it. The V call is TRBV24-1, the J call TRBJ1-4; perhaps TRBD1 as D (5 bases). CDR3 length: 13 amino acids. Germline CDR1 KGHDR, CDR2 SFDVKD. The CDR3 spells CATFRAIGEKLLF. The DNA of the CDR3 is TGTGCCACATTCAGGGCGATCGGTGAAAAACTGCTTTTT.

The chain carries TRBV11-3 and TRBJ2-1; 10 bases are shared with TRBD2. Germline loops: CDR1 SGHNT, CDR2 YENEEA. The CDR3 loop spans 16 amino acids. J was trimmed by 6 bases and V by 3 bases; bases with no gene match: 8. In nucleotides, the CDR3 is TGTGCCAGCAGCTTCAGGGCTAGCGGGAGTGGCAATGAGCAGTTCTTC. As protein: CASSFRASGSGNEQFF. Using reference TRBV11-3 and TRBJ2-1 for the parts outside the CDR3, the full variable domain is EAGVVQSPRYKIIEKKQPVAFWCNPISGHNTLYWYLQNLGQGPELLIRYENEEAVDDSQLPKDRFSAERLKGVDSTLKIQPAELGDSAVYLCASSFRASGSGNEQFFGPGTRLTVL.

CDR3 region: CASIRLGGVYNEQFF. The CDR3 DNA reads as TGTGCCAGCATACGTCTCGGCGGGGTCTACAATGAGCAGTTCTTC. The chain couples TRBV28 to TRBJ2-1; a weak D match, TRBD2 (6 bases). V was shortened by 7 bases and J by 3 bases, with 16 bases between the two germline ends. The germline CDR1 and CDR2 sequences are MDHEN and SYDVKM. The CDR3 length is 15 residues.

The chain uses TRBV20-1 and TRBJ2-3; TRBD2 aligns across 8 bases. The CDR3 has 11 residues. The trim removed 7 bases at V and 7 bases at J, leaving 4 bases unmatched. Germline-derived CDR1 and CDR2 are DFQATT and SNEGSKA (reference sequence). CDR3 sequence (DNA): TGCAGTGATCTAGCGGGTAATACGCAGTATTTT. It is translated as CSDLAGNTQYF.

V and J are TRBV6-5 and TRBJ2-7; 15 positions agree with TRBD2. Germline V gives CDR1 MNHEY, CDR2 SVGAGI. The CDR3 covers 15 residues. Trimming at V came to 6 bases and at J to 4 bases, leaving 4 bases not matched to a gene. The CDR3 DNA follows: TGTGCCAGCAGAGCCGGGACTAGCGGGAGGTACGAGCAGTACTTC. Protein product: CASRAGTSGRYEQYF.

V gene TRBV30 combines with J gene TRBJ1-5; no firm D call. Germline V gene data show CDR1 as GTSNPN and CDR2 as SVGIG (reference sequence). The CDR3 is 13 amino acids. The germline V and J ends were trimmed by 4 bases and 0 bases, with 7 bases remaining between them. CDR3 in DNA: TGTGCCTGGAATTCTTATAGCAATCAGCCCCAGCATTTT. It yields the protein CAWNSYSNQPQHF.

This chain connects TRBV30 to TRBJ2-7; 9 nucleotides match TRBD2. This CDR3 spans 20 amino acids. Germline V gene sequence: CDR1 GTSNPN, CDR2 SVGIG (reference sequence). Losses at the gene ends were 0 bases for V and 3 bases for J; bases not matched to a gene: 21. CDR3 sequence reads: CAWSVSRDKPGTSPDYEQYF. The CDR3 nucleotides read TGTGCCTGGAGTGTCTCACGGGACAAGCCCGGGACTAGCCCTGACTACGAGCAGTACTTC.

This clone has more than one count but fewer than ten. CDR3 bases: TGTGCCAGCAGCCAAACCGAAAACCGGTATGGCTACACCTTC. It yields the protein CASSQTENRYGYTF. The chain recombines TRBV6-5 with TRBJ1-2; D not resolved. The germline V gene encodes CDR1 MNHEY and CDR2 SVGAGI. Trimming left V 6 bases short and J 5 bases short, with 16 bases between. The CDR3 spans 14 residues.

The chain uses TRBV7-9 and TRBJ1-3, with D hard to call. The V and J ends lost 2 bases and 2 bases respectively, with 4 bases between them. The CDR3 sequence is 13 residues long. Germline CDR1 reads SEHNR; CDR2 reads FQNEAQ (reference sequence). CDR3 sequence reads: CASSLLPGNTIYF. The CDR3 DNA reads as TGTGCCAGCAGCTTACTCCCTGGAAACACCATATATTTT.

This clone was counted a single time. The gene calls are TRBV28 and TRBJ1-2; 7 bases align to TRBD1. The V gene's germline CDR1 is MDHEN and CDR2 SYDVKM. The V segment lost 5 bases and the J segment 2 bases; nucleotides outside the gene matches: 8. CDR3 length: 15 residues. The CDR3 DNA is TGTGCCAGCAGTACTCCGACAGGGAAAAACTATGGCTACACCTTC. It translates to CASSTPTGKNYGYTF.

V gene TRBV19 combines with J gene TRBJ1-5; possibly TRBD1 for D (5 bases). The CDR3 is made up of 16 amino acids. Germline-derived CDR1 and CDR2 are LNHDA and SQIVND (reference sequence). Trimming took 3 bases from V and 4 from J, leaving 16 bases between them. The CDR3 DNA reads TGTGCCAGTAGTATGGGGCGGACAATCCCGAATCAGCCCCAGCATTTT. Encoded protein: CASSMGRTIPNQPQHF.

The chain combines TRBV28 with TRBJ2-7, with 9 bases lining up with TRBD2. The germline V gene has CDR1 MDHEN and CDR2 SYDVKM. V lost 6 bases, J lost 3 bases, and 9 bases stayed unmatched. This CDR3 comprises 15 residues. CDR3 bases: TGTGCCAGCAGACTAGGGACTAGCATCGGCTACGAGCAGTACTTC. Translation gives CASRLGTSIGYEQYF.